The next 9 T cell receptor beta chains were all read from a single sample in a study of T cell repertoires in cytomegalovirus infection. For these TCRs, the target antigens are not known. MiXCR, run by TCRdb on the reads, gives a single entry per CDR3 protein. The sample holds about 310,000 distinct CDR3 sequences; about 25% are singletons and the top ten take 10% to 15%. Sequenced material: cultured PBMCs, taken from culture after CMV antigen stimulation. These receptors originate from a human donor in good health (CMV status not recorded). Some clones in this sample may be carry-over from other donors' samples.

Many counts were recorded for this clonotype. The CDR3 DNA follows: TGTGCCAGCAGCTTAAGCGGGTGGGGTGAGCAGTTCTTC. Protein: CASSLSGWGEQFF. The chain combines TRBV7-6 with TRBJ2-1, with D perhaps TRBD2 (6 bases). CDR3 length: 13 amino acids. Germline CDR1 SGHVS, CDR2 FNYEAQ. V shed 2 bases and J shed 9 bases, with 11 bases lying between them.

In its sample, this clonotype was seen a few times. This rearrangement joins TRBV20-1 to TRBJ1-6; possibly TRBD1 for D (6 bases). The CDR3 runs 18 residues. Trimming stripped 6 bases from V and 0 bases from J, with 21 bases between. Germline assignment: CDR1 DFQATT and CDR2 SNEGSKA (reference sequence). The CDR3 loop reads CSAQRGIGPSSYNSPLHF. CDR3 sequence (DNA): TGCAGTGCACAGAGGGGGATCGGCCCAAGCTCCTATAATTCACCCCTCCACTTT.

This clonotype came up a few times. The V call is TRBV6-2 or TRBV6-3, the J call TRBJ2-1, with TRBD2 identical over 9 bases. Trimming took 0 bases from V and 8 from J; bases not matched to a gene: 11. The CDR3 length is 17 residues. CDR1 is MNHEY, CDR2 SVGEGT, per germline. The CDR3 DNA is TGTGCCAGCAGTTACTCCGGGACTAGCAACTGGGTGGATGAGCAGTTCTTC. Translating gives CASSYSGTSNWVDEQFF.

This chain links TRBV5-1 with TRBJ2-7; D may be TRBD2 (5 bases). V shed 1 base and J shed 3 bases, with 11 bases lying between them. Germline loops: CDR1 SGHRS, CDR2 YFSETQ. The CDR3 extends over 14 amino acids. The CDR3 sequence is CASSLSVRDYEQYF. The CDR3 coding sequence is TGCGCCAGCAGCTTGAGTGTTCGGGACTACGAGCAGTACTTC.

This clonotype has just a few counts. The rearrangement uses TRBV29-1 and TRBJ2-7; the match to TRBD2 covers 11 bases. Looked up from germline, CDR1 is SQVTM and CDR2 is ANQGSEA. V gave up 7 bases and J gave up 2 bases; unmatched junction bases: 4. CDR3 length: 13 residues. CDR3 coding DNA: TGCAGCGGGCGACTAGCGGGGACCTACGAGCAGTACTTC. It encodes CSGRLAGTYEQYF.

The CDR3, as DNA: TGCAGCGTTGTCAAAGGGACTAGCGGACGCACAGATACGCAGTATTTT. Its translation is CSVVKGTSGRTDTQYF. This chain connects TRBV29-1 to TRBJ2-3, with 11 bases that match TRBD2. Germline lookup yields CDR1 SQVTM and CDR2 ANQGSEA. The V and J ends lost 4 bases and 1 base, in that order; junction bases with no gene match: 7. This CDR3 spans 16 amino acids.

The CDR3 DNA reads TGTGCCAGCAGCCAGGGGAGGGGGAACCTTGCCTATGGCTACACCTTC. Protein product: CASSQGRGNLAYGYTF. The gene calls are TRBV25-1 and TRBJ1-2, with D perhaps TRBD1 (6 bases). The ends were cut back, 6 bases at V and 4 bases at J, with 21 bases in the middle. The CDR3 contains 16 residues. Germline assignment: CDR1 MGHDK and CDR2 SYGVNS.

V usage is TRBV24-1 and J usage is TRBJ2-3; no reliable D call. Trimming pared 7 bases from V and 5 bases from J, leaving 12 bases between. The germline V gene has CDR1 KGHDR and CDR2 SFDVKD. There are 13 residues in the CDR3. CDR3 region: CATSRDGIDTQYF. The CDR3 DNA reads as TGTGCCACCAGCCGAGACGGTATAGATACGCAGTATTTT.

This clonotype was counted a few times. The V gene is TRBV6-2 or TRBV6-3, the J gene TRBJ2-1, with D maybe TRBD2 (7 bases). V lost 2 bases to trimming and J lost 8 bases, with 16 bases between them. Looked up from germline, CDR1 is MNHEY and CDR2 is SVGEGT. The length of the CDR3 is 15 residues. For the CDR3, the DNA is TGTGCCAGCAGTTACATCGGGGGGCCAGCCGATGAGCAGTTCTTC. Translated, it gives CASSYIGGPADEQFF.